One TCR beta chain is described in this entry. What it recognizes is unknown. This entry comes from a study of Graves' ophthalmopathy and Graves' hyperthyroidism. General study results and limits: It was with 65% to 71% sensitivity and about 72% specificity that the model predicted ophthalmopathy progression.

Amplified material comprised TCR beta CDR3 regions derived from RNA transcripts. First-round RT-PCR relied on HTBI primers, and a second-round multiplex PCR came next. MiXCR, applied by TCRdb to the multiplex PCR reads, yields one record per CDR3 protein. The sample yields hundreds of thousands of distinct CDR3 sequences, 20% to 25% seen once. The CDR3 is made up of 19 amino acids. The germline gives CDR1 LGHDT, CDR2 YNNKEL (reference sequence). Trimming removed 0 bases from V and 0 bases from J, with 20 bases in between. Sequencing was done on a sample of peripheral blood. This sequence joins TRBV3-1 and TRBJ1-2; D perhaps matches TRBD1 (6 bases). The clonotype was recovered from a woman aged 18-35 years with stable Graves' hyperthyroidism. Some clones in this sample may be carry-over from other donors' samples. The CDR3 loop is CASSQDRATADRSNYGYTF. As DNA, the CDR3 is TGTGCCAGCAGCCAAGATCGGGCCACTGCGGACAGATCTAACTATGGCTACACCTTC.